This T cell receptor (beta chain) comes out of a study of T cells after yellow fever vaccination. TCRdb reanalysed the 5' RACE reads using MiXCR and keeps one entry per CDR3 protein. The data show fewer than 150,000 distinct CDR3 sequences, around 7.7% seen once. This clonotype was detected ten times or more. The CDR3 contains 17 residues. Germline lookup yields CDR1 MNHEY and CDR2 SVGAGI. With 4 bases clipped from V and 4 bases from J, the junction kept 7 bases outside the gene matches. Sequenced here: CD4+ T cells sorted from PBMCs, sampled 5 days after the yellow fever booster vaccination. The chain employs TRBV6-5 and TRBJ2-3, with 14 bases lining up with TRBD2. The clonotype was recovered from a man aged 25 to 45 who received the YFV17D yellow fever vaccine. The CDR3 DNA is TGTGCCAGCAGTTCCCAGGGACTAGCGGGAGTGTCAGATACGCAGTATTTT. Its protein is CASSSQGLAGVSDTQYF.